These 24 T cell receptor beta chains were sequenced from one sample in a study of blood T cell repertoires in COVID-19 (TCRdb year 2020). Libraries were prepared through the immunoSEQ multiplex PCR assay. TCRdb provides this immuneACCESS table in a form limited to in-frame rearrangements. Some clones are lacking; in checked studies, under half of them reflect an unresolved V gene, and why the rest are absent is not known. For this sample the table gives 55,000 to 75,000 clones, of which over 75% were detected only once. 9% to 10% of the sample is in the top ten clones. The sequencing input was peripheral blood. The receptors derive from a human donor in a cohort sampled during active COVID-19.

This clone has just a few counts. The rearrangement uses TRBV9 and TRBJ2-7, with D possibly matching TRBD2 (5 bases). V lost 2 bases and J lost 7, with 13 bases in between. This CDR3 comprises 13 residues. The germline V gene encodes CDR1 SGDLS and CDR2 YYNGEE. This CDR3 reads CASSVSGPGEQYF. Here the CDR3 DNA reads TGTGCCAGCAGCGTTTCGGGCCCGGGGGAGCAGTACTTC.

The chain combines TRBV5-7 with TRBJ2-5; 9 bases align to TRBD1. TRBV5-7 is designated an ORF whose function remains uncertain. The CDR3 loop spans 16 amino acids. Losses at the gene ends were 2 bases for V and 4 bases for J; bases not matched to a gene: 9. The CDR3 reads CASSFIPATGGETQYF. The DNA of the CDR3 is TGTGCCAGCAGCTTTATACCCGCGACAGGGGGAGAGACCCAGTACTTC.

The chain joins TRBV14 to TRBJ2-3; D not certain. The V gene's germline CDR1 is SGHDN and CDR2 FVKESK. With 4 bases removed from V and 4 bases from J, the gap between germline ends came to 6 bases. This CDR3 is 12 amino acids long. CDR3 residues: CASSLPSDTQYF. Here the CDR3 DNA reads TGTGCCAGCAGCCTCCCTTCAGATACGCAGTATTTT. The whole variable domain, filled in from reference TRBV14 and TRBJ2-3, reads EAGVTQFPSHSVIEKGQTVTLRCDPISGHDNLYWYRRVMGKEIKFLLHFVKESKQDESGMPNNRFLAERTGGTYSTLKVQPAELEDSGVYFCASSLPSDTQYFGPGTRLTVL.

This clone has a handful of counts. DNA for the CDR3: TGTGCCAGCAGCCAAGATGGGGGGTCGGTGTTTTTT. Translated, it gives CASSQDGGSVFF. The V gene is TRBV4-2, the J gene TRBJ1-4; possible D gene TRBD1, 5 bases. V was pared by 0 bases and J by 15 bases, with 11 bases between. CDR1 is LGHNA, CDR2 YNFKEQ, per germline. The CDR3 sequence is 12 residues long.

The V gene is TRBV10-1, the J gene TRBJ2-7, with D possibly being TRBD1 (6 bases). The germline gives CDR1 WNHNN, CDR2 SYGVQD (reference sequence). The V end lost 3 bases, the J end lost 3 bases, and 12 bases lay between the germline ends. The CDR3 spans 14 residues. This chain's CDR3 is CASSDGGGRYEQYF. The CDR3 DNA reads TGCGCCAGCAGTGACGGTGGGGGCCGCTACGAGCAGTACTTC.

The count of this clone is one. The V and J genes are TRBV7-9 and TRBJ1-4, with a tentative D call TRBD1 (6 bases). The germline V gene has CDR1 SEHNR and CDR2 FQNEAQ (reference sequence). This CDR3 contains 17 residues. Trimming shortened V by 7 bases and J by 2 bases, and 20 bases separated the two germline ends. The CDR3 protein is CASTQNQLRGTNEKLFF. Written as DNA, the CDR3 is TGTGCCAGCACCCAAAATCAACTGAGGGGGACTAATGAAAAACTGTTTTTT.

The gene calls are TRBV19 and TRBJ2-7; a possible D gene is TRBD2 (6 bases). The CDR3 totals 13 residues. Germline assignment: CDR1 LNHDA and CDR2 SQIVND (reference sequence). V was shortened by 1 base and J by 5 bases, with 9 bases between the two germline ends. The CDR3 DNA follows: TGTGCCAGTAGTATAGCGGGAGCCCACGAGCAGTACTTC. It translates to CASSIAGAHEQYF.

The chain combines TRBV7-2 with TRBJ1-1; TRBD1 agrees at 7 bases. V lost 5 bases to trimming and J lost 4 bases; unmatched junction nucleotides: 10. This CDR3 has 15 residues. Germline CDR1 is SGHTA and CDR2 is FQGNSA. The CDR3 reads CASSLLHRGGTEAFF. The CDR3 coding sequence is TGTGCCAGCAGCCTACTTCACAGGGGCGGCACTGAAGCTTTCTTT.

This chain connects TRBV11-2 to TRBJ2-7; 13 positions match TRBD2. Per the germline V gene, CDR1 is SGHAT and CDR2 is FQNNGV. The V gene end was trimmed by 4 bases and the J gene end by 8 bases; junction bases not matched to a gene: 11. This CDR3 region has 16 residues. The CDR3 DNA follows: TGTGCCAGCAGCTCAAATCGGACTAGCGGGAGAACTCAGCAGTACTTC. Protein product: CASSSNRTSGRTQQYF.

This chain links TRBV6-2 or TRBV6-3 with TRBJ1-1; D is unclear. Looked up from germline, CDR1 is MNHEY and CDR2 is SVGEGT. The CDR3 has 14 residues. V dropped 2 bases and J dropped 0 bases, with 7 bases sitting between them. CDR3 DNA: TGTGCCAGCAGTTACGCGTTCATGAACACTGAAGCTTTCTTT. This sequence encodes CASSYAFMNTEAFF.

This sequence joins TRBV5-1 and TRBJ2-2, with TRBD1 as a possible D gene (5 bases). Trimming left V 0 bases short and J 7 bases short, with 10 bases between. Germline-derived CDR1 and CDR2 are SGHRS and YFSETQ. The CDR3 contains 14 residues. The CDR3 loop is CASSLVVQGGELFF. CDR3 nucleotide sequence: TGCGCCAGCAGCTTGGTTGTGCAGGGCGGGGAGCTGTTTTTT.

J is TRBJ2-2 and V is TRBV14, with 8 bases that match TRBD1. The V and J ends lost 4 bases and 4 bases, in that order; junction bases with no gene match: 5. CDR3 length: 15 residues. The germline V gene has CDR1 SGHDN and CDR2 FVKESK. The CDR3 region has the DNA TGTGCCAGCAGCCGGACAGGGTCATTCACCGGGGAGCTGTTTTTT. Protein product: CASSRTGSFTGELFF.

V is TRBV28 and J is TRBJ2-7; perhaps TRBD1 as D (6 bases). This CDR3 is 15 amino acids long. In germline, CDR1 is MDHEN, CDR2 SYDVKM. Deletions cut 5 bases from V and 3 bases from J, with 17 bases between. The CDR3 bases are TGTGCCAGCAGTCCCAGGGGCCGCTACGACTACGAGCAGTACTTC. Translated, it gives CASSPRGRYDYEQYF.

CDR3 region: CASRIKQGTEAFF. Here the CDR3 DNA reads TGTGCCAGCAGAATAAAACAGGGCACTGAAGCTTTCTTT. This sequence joins TRBV7-9 and TRBJ1-1, with a weak D call TRBD1 (6 bases). Trimming shortened V by 6 bases and J by 4 bases, and 12 bases separated the two germline ends. Germline V gives CDR1 SEHNR, CDR2 FQNEAQ (reference sequence). The CDR3 sequence is 13 residues long.

This clone was seen just once. The V call is TRBV28, the J call TRBJ1-6; possible D gene TRBD1, 6 bases. The V end lost 5 bases, the J end lost 6 bases, and 8 bases lay between the germline ends. From germline, CDR1 is MDHEN and CDR2 SYDVKM. The CDR3 is made up of 13 amino acids. Written as DNA, the CDR3 is TGTGCCAGCAGTGCGGACAGTAATTCACCCCTCCACTTT. Translation gives CASSADSNSPLHF.

The J gene is TRBJ2-7, the V gene TRBV7-9; possibly TRBD1 or TRBD2 for D (7 bases each). The germline CDR1 and CDR2 sequences are SEHNR and FQNEAQ (reference sequence). CDR3 length equals 16 residues. V was cut by 5 bases and J by 0 bases, with 17 bases left in between. Here the CDR3 DNA reads TGTGCCAGCAGCATAGGGGGCGGGGGAAACTCCTACGAGCAGTACTTC. Protein product: CASSIGGGGNSYEQYF.

The chain carries TRBV5-1 and TRBJ2-7; D possibly corresponds to TRBD1 (6 bases). V shed 4 bases and J shed 2 bases, with 16 bases lying between them. Per germline, CDR1 SGHRS and CDR2 YFSETQ. The CDR3 has 15 residues. DNA of the CDR3: TGCGCCAGCAGCCTCCGAACCGACAGGACCTACGAGCAGTACTTC. This sequence encodes CASSLRTDRTYEQYF.

V gene TRBV18 combines with J gene TRBJ2-2; D is ambiguous. Germline V gene data show CDR1 as KGHSH and CDR2 as LQKENI. V was pared by 2 bases and J by 6 bases, with 7 bases between. The CDR3 length is 13 residues. The chain's CDR3 is CASSPSQAGELFF. The DNA for the CDR3 is TGTGCCAGCTCACCAAGTCAGGCCGGGGAGCTGTTTTTT.

This chain links TRBV20-1 with TRBJ1-1, with 8 bases that match TRBD1. CDR3 size: 11 residues. Germline CDR1 and CDR2: DFQATT and SNEGSKA (reference sequence). Trimming cost V 6 bases and J 6 bases; bases outside gene matches: 3. This CDR3 is CSAETGAEAFF. The CDR3 DNA reads TGCAGTGCCGAGACAGGGGCTGAAGCTTTCTTT.

This chain links TRBV2 with TRBJ2-4; TRBD1 might be the D (6 bases). Trimming pared 6 bases from V and 0 bases from J, leaving 6 bases between. This CDR3 is built from 13 residues. CDR1 is SNHLY and CDR2 is FYNNEI in the germline V gene. CDR3 in DNA: TGTGCCAGCAGGGGACAAGCCAAAAACATTCAGTACTTC. It specifies CASRGQAKNIQYF.

This clone occurred a few times. The J gene is TRBJ2-5, the V gene TRBV11-3, with a tentative D call TRBD2 (6 bases). This CDR3 is built from 13 residues. V gave up 7 bases and J gave up 1 base, with 10 bases separating them. Looked up from germline, CDR1 is SGHNT and CDR2 is YENEEA. The DNA for the CDR3 is TGTGCCAGCAAGGAGGGTCGCCAAGAGACCCAGTACTTC. Residues: CASKEGRQETQYF. Full variable domain (remainder filled in from reference TRBV11-3 and TRBJ2-5): EAGVVQSPRYKIIEKKQPVAFWCNPISGHNTLYWYLQNLGQGPELLIRYENEEAVDDSQLPKDRFSAERLKGVDSTLKIQPAELGDSAVYLCASKEGRQETQYFGPGTRLLVL.

The count of this clone is one. The chain couples TRBV13 to TRBJ2-7, with 8 positions matching TRBD1. This CDR3 contains 15 residues. Trimming cost V 4 bases and J 2 bases; bases outside gene matches: 7. Looked up from germline, CDR1 is PRHDT and CDR2 is FYEKMQ (reference sequence). CDR3 DNA sequence: TGTGCCAGCAGCTCCCCCGGGACAGGAGCCTACGAGCAGTACTTC. This sequence encodes CASSSPGTGAYEQYF.

This rearrangement joins TRBV19 to TRBJ2-7, with 8 bases matching TRBD1. Germline CDR1 reads LNHDA; CDR2 reads SQIVND (reference sequence). The CDR3 consists of 12 residues. V shed 9 bases and J 1 base; nucleotides not matched to a gene: 2. In DNA, the CDR3 is TGTGCCAGAAGGACAGGGTCCTACGAGCAGTACTTC. The encoded protein is CARRTGSYEQYF.

This clone has a single count. The CDR3 sequence is CASSQDSGYGNEQFF. CDR3 nucleotide sequence: TGCGCCAGCAGCCAAGATTCGGGGTATGGAAATGAGCAGTTCTTC. This sequence joins TRBV4-1 and TRBJ2-1, with D perhaps matching TRBD2 (5 bases). V lost 0 bases and J 7 bases, leaving 13 bases between the germline ends. CDR3 length: 15 residues. The germline CDR1 and CDR2 sequences are MGHRA and YSYEKL.